This is a list of T cell receptor beta chains from one sample in a study of T cells in localized non-small cell lung cancer. This table comes from immunoSEQ multiplex PCR, and its TCRdb copy is limited to in-frame clones, with some not included. The sample contains 38,000 or so clones, 81% of which appear only once. The sequences come from peripheral blood mononuclear cells, collected before any cancer treatment. The origin of the receptors is an older male donor with stage II lung adenocarcinoma. The conserved cysteine and the conserved F or W are not part of the CDR3 here. Each record gives: V gene, CDR3 length, J gene, CDR3 protein.

>TRBV7-2|13|TRBJ1-3
ASSSARTGGNTIY
>TRBV7-2|15|TRBJ2-3
ASSLADLAGESDTQY
>TRBV6-6|13|TRBJ1-6
ASSEERGPNSPLH
>TRBV2|13|TRBJ2-1
ASSGTSGHYNEQF
>TRBV7-8|13|TRBJ1-2
ASSALTTANYGYT
>TRBV9|11|TRBJ1-1
ASSVSVNTEAF
>TRBV19|10|TRBJ2-5
ASKTGGGTQY
>TRBV5-1|12|TRBJ1-1
ASSLVQLNTEAF
>TRBV19|10|TRBJ1-2
ASSQGREGVT
>TRBV12-5|12|TRBJ2-1
ASGLGAEDNEQF